Listed below are T cell receptor beta chains from one sample, sequenced in a study of cytomegalovirus exposure and HLA in healthy donors. Assay: immunoSEQ multiplex PCR; the TCRdb copy retains only in-frame clones and omits some. The sample lists about 100,000 clones, about 80% occurring once. Sequenced input: PBMCs. The receptors were sampled from a man aged 40-49 years in good health and CMV-seronegative. CDR3s include the opening cysteine and the closing phenylalanine or tryptophan. A D gene is named only where the DNA matches it firmly. The listing skips clone size in some rows; elsewhere it reads once, few, many or a size class.

size,J,D,V,CDR3,DNA
-,TRBJ2-5,TRBD2,TRBV5-1,CASSLETLAEKTQYF,TGCGCCAGCAGCTTGGAAACGCTAGCGGAGAAGACCCAGTACTTC
-,TRBJ1-4,TRBD1,TRBV4-1,CASSRQGASNEKLFF,TGCGCCAGCAGCCGTCAGGGGGCTTCTAATGAAAAACTGTTTTTT
-,TRBJ2-1,-,TRBV7-2,CASSLDHYNEQFF,TGTGCCAGCAGCTTAGATCACTACAATGAGCAGTTCTTC
-,TRBJ1-2,-,TRBV7-9,CASSFAQGNYGYTF,TGTGCCAGCAGCTTCGCGCAGGGGAACTATGGCTACACCTTC
few,TRBJ1-3,TRBD1,TRBV7-2,CASSLTRQGGGNTIYF,TGTGCCAGCAGCCTAACCCGACAGGGGGGCGGAAACACCATATATTTT
-,TRBJ2-1,TRBD2,TRBV6-5,CASKLADYNEQFF,TGTGCCAGCAAACTAGCGGACTACAATGAGCAGTTCTTC
-,TRBJ2-1,TRBD1,TRBV27,CASSPAQGDYNEQFF,TGTGCCAGCAGTCCCGCCCAGGGGGACTACAATGAGCAGTTCTTC
-,TRBJ2-1,TRBD2,TRBV29-1,CSVPGTSGVDEQFF,TGCAGCGTACCCGGGACTAGCGGGGTGGATGAGCAGTTCTTC
-,TRBJ2-5,-,TRBV18,CASGGGGRNQETQYF,TGTGCCAGCGGAGGGGGCGGGCGCAACCAAGAGACCCAGTACTTC
-,TRBJ1-1,TRBD1,TRBV5-1,CASRSSTGLNTEAFF,TGCGCCAGCAGGTCATCGACAGGGTTGAACACTGAAGCTTTCTTT
-,TRBJ2-2,-,TRBV11-2,CASSLDRGGTGELFF,TGTGCCAGCAGCTTAGATAGGGGGGGCACCGGGGAGCTGTTTTTT
few,TRBJ2-7,-,TRBV20-1,CSAHRDHEQYF,TGCAGTGCACACAGGGACCACGAGCAGTACTTC
-,TRBJ1-2,-,TRBV11-2,CASSLGSSSFYGYTF,TGTGCCAGCAGCTTAGGTAGCTCCTCCTTCTATGGCTACACCTTC
-,TRBJ2-7,-,TRBV29-1,CSVSTAYEQYF,TGCAGCGTTTCGACAGCCTACGAGCAGTACTTC
-,TRBJ1-4,-,TRBV10-1,CASSESKGDEKLFF,TGCGCCAGCAGTGAGTCGAAAGGGGATGAAAAACTGTTTTTT
-,TRBJ1-5,-,TRBV28,CASSGGHSNQPQHF,TGTGCCAGCAGTGGGGGACATAGCAATCAGCCCCAGCATTTT
-,TRBJ1-1,TRBD1,TRBV5-4,CASSLGDTGGTEAFF,TGTGCCAGCAGCTTGGGGGATACAGGGGGCACTGAAGCTTTCTTT
-,TRBJ2-7,TRBD1,TRBV15,CATSPEGTGTYEQYF,TGTGCCACCAGCCCCGAGGGGACAGGAACCTACGAGCAGTACTTC
-,TRBJ1-4,-,TRBV9,CASSGSNNEKLFF,TGTGCCAGCAGCGGAAGCAATAATGAAAAACTGTTTTTT
few,TRBJ1-1,-,TRBV4-2,CASSQGDSISTEAFF,TGTGCCAGCAGCCAAGGGGACTCTATTAGCACTGAAGCTTTCTTT
-,TRBJ1-5,-,TRBV6-5,CASRSGQFNQPQHF,TGTGCCAGCAGGAGCGGACAGTTCAATCAGCCCCAGCATTTT
-,TRBJ1-4,-,TRBV28,CASSFHSGEEKLFF,TGTGCCAGCAGTTTTCACAGTGGGGAGGAAAAACTGTTTTTT
-,TRBJ2-2,TRBD1,TRBV30,CAWTSRGQGHRELFF,TGTGCCTGGACCTCAAGGGGACAGGGCCACCGGGAGCTGTTTTTT
-,TRBJ1-1,-,TRBV5-6,CASSLEPLEAFF,TGTGCCAGCAGCTTGGAGCCTCTCGAAGCTTTCTTT
-,TRBJ2-5,TRBD2,TRBV7-9,CASSLLAGAQETQYF,TGTGCCAGCAGCTTGTTAGCGGGGGCTCAAGAGACCCAGTACTTC
-,TRBJ2-7,-,TRBV7-7,CASSLGATSSYEQYF,TGTGCCAGCAGCCTCGGTGCGACTTCCTCCTACGAGCAGTACTTC
-,TRBJ1-1,-,TRBV19,CASSIDVMNTEAFF,TGTGCCAGTAGTATAGATGTCATGAACACTGAAGCTTTCTTT
-,TRBJ2-1,-,TRBV7-3,CASSFDGGLGSYNEQFF,TGTGCCAGCAGCTTCGACGGGGGGCTAGGCTCCTACAATGAGCAGTTCTTC
-,TRBJ1-5,TRBD1,TRBV7-2,CASSKWTGASNQPQHF,TGTGCCAGCAGCAAATGGACAGGGGCTAGCAATCAGCCCCAGCATTTT
-,TRBJ2-2,TRBD2,TRBV6-1,CASRLATNTGELFF,TGTGCCAGCAGACTAGCGACGAACACCGGGGAGCTGTTTTTT
-,TRBJ1-2,TRBD1,TRBV9,CASSLSQGARGYTF,TGTGCCAGCAGTTTATCACAGGGGGCACGGGGCTACACCTTC
-,TRBJ1-1,-,TRBV5-1,CASSLLGRQNTEAFF,TGCGCCAGCAGCTTACTAGGCCGGCAGAACACTGAAGCTTTCTTT
-,TRBJ1-5,-,TRBV7-8,CASSLDGSNQPQHF,TGTGCCAGCAGCTTAGACGGTAGCAATCAGCCCCAGCATTTT
-,TRBJ2-3,-,TRBV11-1,CASSSKDRLTSTDTQYF,TGTGCCAGCAGCTCGAAGGACAGACTTACTAGCACAGATACGCAGTATTTT
-,TRBJ1-2,-,TRBV7-9,CASSWAVYGYTF,TGTGCCAGCAGCTGGGCAGTCTATGGCTACACCTTC